The clone carrying this T cell receptor beta chain has only one observation. Naive-designated CD8 cells lacked CD45RO, were positively enriched for CCR7, and omitted terminally differentiated effector memory CD45RA+ cells. These data come from a study of shared clonotypes between healthy human individuals. Study-level information: Used for every donor were three CD4 naive, three CD4 memory, two CD8 naive and one CD8 memory plate.

The V gene lost 5 bases and the J gene lost 8 bases, with 18 bases spanning the gap. CDR1 is LNHDA and CDR2 is SQIVND in the germline V gene (reference sequence). CDR3 length equals 15 residues. An even split of each subset's genomic DNA across several immunoSEQ plates was performed. TCRdb's copy holds only in-frame clones and misses some; the assay was immunoSEQ multiplex PCR. The sample lists around 2,100,000 clones, about 95% occurring once. The sequencing sample was made of naive CD8+ T cells sorted from blood. The TCR was taken from a man between 18 and 29 years old in good health. This sequence joins TRBV19 and TRBJ1-4; D unresolved. The DNA for the CDR3 is TGTGCCAGTAGTCCGGCCGTTAGCTCTTGGGAAAAACTGTTTTTT. Translated: CASSPAVSSWEKLFF.